This T cell receptor beta chain originates from a study of early T cells in non-severe SARS-CoV-2 infection. Study observations and caveats: Database matching using VDJdb favored anti-spike CD8 responses, with private and CD4 specificities left missing.

Regarding this clonotype: Its antigen remains unknown.

MiXCR was run by TCRdb on the 5' RACE reads, yielding one entry per CDR3 protein. The table shows some 71,000 distinct CDR3 sequences, with roughly 10% occurring only once. Trimming left V 4 bases short and J 2 bases short, with 12 bases between. The CDR3 spans 15 residues. From germline, CDR1 is SGHDN and CDR2 FVKESK. The starting material was whole blood, obtained at baseline. The receptor was isolated from an adult who was a healthcare worker with PCR-confirmed SARS-CoV-2 infection or an uninfected control (not recorded which). This chain links TRBV14 with TRBJ1-3; D remains ambiguous. The CDR3 sequence is CASSLLGLAGNTIYF. The CDR3 DNA follows: TGTGCCAGCAGCCTATTAGGGTTGGCTGGAAACACCATATATTTT.